The text below deals with one TCR beta chain. The data were obtained in a study of blood T cell repertoires in COVID-19. Overall study: The origin of the acute and convalescent COVID-19 samples was the United States, Italy and Spain. Sample material is recorded as cDNA or gDNA derived from T cells, B-cell-depleted T cells, or PBMCs.

The CDR3 covers 15 residues. Germline CDR1 is LGHDT and CDR2 is YNNKEL (reference sequence). After removal of 1 base from V and 4 bases from J, the junction contained 7 bases not matched to a gene. Sequenced by immunoSEQ multiplex PCR; TCRdb stores in-frame clones only, minus some. Here the sample spans about 240,000 clones, 70% to 75% being singletons. The sequence was obtained from an elderly woman with acute or convalescent COVID-19. The rearrangement joins TRBV3-1 (or the pseudogene TRBV3-2) to TRBJ2-7, with 7 nucleotides matching TRBD2. Input material: peripheral blood. CDR3 nucleotide sequence: TGTGCCAGCAGCCAAGCCCCAACTAGCGCATACGAGCAGTACTTC. Protein: CASSQAPTSAYEQYF.